A single sample is the source of the 4 T cell receptor beta chains below, sequenced in a study of Ad26.COV2.S vaccination and SARS-CoV-2 variants (dated by TCRdb to about 2021). The time point label of this sample denotes: individuals recovered from natural SARS-CoV-2 infection. The library was prepared using the immunoSEQ multiplex PCR assay. TCRdb took this table from immuneACCESS and kept in-frame rearrangements with V and J called. Such tables lack part of the clones; where checked against another copy, unresolved V genes explain under half of the gap, and the rest is unexplained. The sample includes approximately 340,000 clones, with about 91% observed a single time. The ten top clones hold about 3.9% of the sample. This sample comprised peripheral blood, obtained after recovery from COVID-19. The receptors come from a human donor who had recovered from COVID-19.

This clone was found once. The chain links TRBV9 to TRBJ2-1; TRBD2 aligns across 8 bases. Germline V gives CDR1 SGDLS, CDR2 YYNGEE. The CDR3 runs to 16 residues. Trimming took 2 bases from V and 5 from J; bases not matched to a gene: 9. The CDR3 spells CASSVTSGGTNNEQFF. The CDR3 bases are TGTGCCAGCAGCGTTACCAGCGGGGGCACTAACAATGAGCAGTTCTTC.

This sequence joins TRBV7-8 and TRBJ2-2; unclear D gene. Trimming stripped 0 bases from V and 7 bases from J, with 9 bases between. In germline, CDR1 is SGHVS, CDR2 FQNEAQ. The CDR3 is made up of 14 amino acids. The CDR3, as DNA: TGTGCCAGCAGCTTAGCTTCCGTGAGCGGGGAGCTGTTTTTT. This translates into CASSLASVSGELFF.

The chain links TRBV14 to TRBJ2-7; 8 bases map to TRBD1. The CDR3 contains 15 residues. V shed 0 bases, J shed 4 bases, and the junction held 5 bases outside the gene matches. Germline CDR1 is SGHDN and CDR2 is FVKESK. CDR3 bases: TGTGCCAGCAGCCAAGACAGGGGGCCCCCTTACGAGCAGTACTTC. Its translation: CASSQDRGPPYEQYF.

CDR3 sequence: CASSPALVASIYGYTF. As DNA, the CDR3 is TGTGCCAGTAGTCCAGCTTTGGTGGCTTCCATCTATGGCTACACCTTC. This rearrangement joins TRBV19 to TRBJ1-2; D remains unclear. Germline V lookup: CDR1 LNHDA, CDR2 SQIVND (reference sequence). V dropped 5 bases and J dropped 4 bases, with 20 bases sitting between them. This CDR3 has 16 residues.